This T cell receptor (beta chain) came from a study of cytomegalovirus exposure and HLA in healthy donors. In the study overall: A prior study identified 110 million or so unique TCR beta sequences from some 200 million T cells. Study findings and constraints: Analyses of presence/absence relied on an assumption of roughly uniform sequencing depth across donors.

From germline, CDR1 is SGHTS and CDR2 YDEGEE. CDR3 length: 15 residues. The V segment lost 0 bases and the J segment 6 bases; nucleotides outside the gene matches: 6. In the PCR, 60 Vbeta and 13 Jbeta primers were used. Produced via immunoSEQ multiplex PCR; TCRdb's table is partial and in-frame only. The sample holds 120,000 to 150,000 clones, 65% to 75% seen once. As for this clone: Antigen specificity is unknown.

The sample taken for sequencing was PBMCs. The clonotype originates from a man in his sixties in good health and CMV-seronegative. The J gene is TRBJ2-3, the V gene TRBV5-8; 8 nucleotides align to TRBD1. The CDR3: CASSLGQGRWDTQYF. For the CDR3, the DNA is TGTGCCAGCAGCTTGGGACAGGGGAGATGGGATACGCAGTATTTT.